The present T cell receptor (beta chain) was sequenced within a study of early T cells in non-severe SARS-CoV-2 infection listed by TCRdb under 2021. With respect to the entire study: Bulk RNA from unsorted whole blood was used for TCR sequencing, so alpha and beta chains could not be paired.

The library was prepared using 5' RACE. Sequencing was carried out with a NextSeq 500. Unique molecular identifiers were attached to individual cDNA molecules in the TCR library protocol so that sequencing error and PCR bias could be corrected. TCR alpha and beta chains were both sequenced, and the abundances of alpha and beta sequences in each sample were closely correlated with each other. The source study handled its data this way. Decombinator V4 was used to perform V gene, J gene and CDR3 annotation of TCR sequences. Expanded TCRs were defined as changing significantly between any two time points under a Poisson model with p below 0.0001. Abundances of TCRs were expressed as counts per million after normalisation to the total number of TCRs sequenced in each sample. TRAV1-2 paired with TRAJ12, TRAJ20 or TRAJ33 defined MAIT TCRs, while TRAV10 paired with TRAJ18 defined iNKT TCRs. VDJdb, accessed 1 November 2021, was searched for CMV, EBV and SARS-CoV-2 annotated TCRs, with TCRs annotated for multiple antigens excluded. TCRdb trimmed the raw reads at Q25, called clones with MiXCR and kept productive beta chains. Every distinct CDR3 protein forms one entry, paired with its most common genes and DNA. The V and J calls, along with clone size, are taken from TCRdb and not from the paper's own processing. This sample comprises about 24,000 distinct CDR3 sequences, about 4.4% of them detected only once. The ten largest clones take up approximately 14% of the sample.

Counted from cysteine to phenylalanine, this CDR3 has 16 amino acids. Only the CDR3 DNA is retained, 48 bases long and in frame from the first base. For CDR1 and CDR2, the germline V gene lists MGHRA and YSYEKL. The junction shows trimming of 4 bases on V and 6 bases on J, and the gene matches do not reach 9 bases of it. What the work shows at the level of the full study, not this receptor alone: VDJdb matching was skewed toward anti-spike CD8 responses and likely underestimated virus-specific expansions, missing private and CD4 specificities.

A case-control design nested within a healthcare worker cohort in London, UK, was used, with weekly nasopharyngeal swab PCR tests and blood sampling performed. Between 23 and 31 March 2020, the week of the UK lockdown, healthcare workers were enrolled and then followed up weekly for as long as 16 weeks. This clonotype was observed many times. There is no known antigen for this receptor. No qualities accompany the bases; no much larger clone lies one base away. The sequencing sample was made of whole blood. The sequence was collected from an adult who was a healthcare worker with PCR-confirmed SARS-CoV-2 infection or an uninfected control (not recorded which). The V gene is TRBV4-1 and the J gene is TRBJ1-6; TRBD1 lines up with 7 middle nucleotides. The sequenced DNA: TGCGCCAGCAGCCGAGCGCAGGGGGTCGGTAATTCACCCCTCCACTTT. This is translated as CASSRAQGVGNSPLHF.